The TCR beta chain under discussion was sequenced for a study of blood T cell repertoires in COVID-19. The overall study: Sites in the United States, Italy and Spain provided acute and convalescent COVID-19 samples. T cells, B-cell-depleted T cells, or PBMCs provided the cDNA or gDNA that served as material.

Participants were placed into cohorts based on the clinical history they reported. The CDR3 is 16 residues long. Trimming pared 6 bases from V and 8 bases from J, leaving 20 bases between. CDR1 and CDR2 (germline): MDHEN, SYDVKM. Per the authors' pipeline: Amplifying reference gene primers gave estimates of nucleated cell counts. TCRdb's table, derived via immunoSEQ multiplex PCR, lists solely in-frame clones and lacks some. V and J calls and clone size are as listed in that table; D and trimming were resolved from the DNA. The profile shows about 210,000 clones, about 81% of them singletons. The chain links TRBV28 to TRBJ1-6; a weak D match, TRBD1 (6 bases). This TCR was sampled from a man between 40 and 49 years old who had recovered from COVID-19. Sequenced material: PBMCs or T cells enriched from blood (not recorded which). The CDR3 region has the DNA TGTGCCAGCAGAACCCCTACAGGGATGTGGGATTCACCCCTCCACTTT. Protein product: CASRTPTGMWDSPLHF.